What follows is one TCR beta chain and its context. Its binding antigen is unknown. Base qualities are not recorded, but no much larger clone differs from it by a single base. The data stem from a study of CD8+ T cells in alopecia areata listed by TCRdb under 2018. Regarding the complete study: The treated patients took part in an open-label pilot trial in which moderate-to-severe alopecia areata was treated with oral tofacitinib at 5 to 10 mg twice daily. RNA came from the PAXgene miRNA kit for fixed scalp, the miRNeasy kit for PBMCs, and the RNeasy kit for mouse skin. Clonality in the scalp was compared among normal scalp (n=4), patchy alopecia areata scalp (n=8), and alopecia totalis/universalis scalp (n=8). Biopsies were taken from tofacitinib-treated patients at baseline and at 4 and 24 weeks of treatment, and a later scalp biopsy was taken in several of the tofacitinib-treated patients. The SALT score, which quantifies the percentage of affected scalp surface area, was used to measure disease severity in treated patients. High-throughput TCRbeta sequencing was used to examine T cell clonal expansion in alopecia areata in both the C3H/HeJ mouse model and human patients. In humans, TCRbeta sequencing was performed on scalp tissue and on sorted CD4+ and CD8+ peripheral blood T cells from healthy controls and from patients with patchy or totalis/universalis alopecia areata. immunoSEQ multiplex PCR using 35 Vbeta forward primers and 13 Jbeta reverse primers was used to amplify TCRbeta CDR3 regions. Patients stayed on tofacitinib for 6 to 18 months and then had 6 months of follow-up off drug so that delayed response and recurrence could be assessed.

Receptor amplification or capture employed the immunoSEQ multiplex PCR assay. To provide template for TCR sequencing, every sample had RNA extracted and reverse transcribed into cDNA. SuperScript III was used for first-strand cDNA synthesis, primed with a 2:1 mix of oligo-dT and random hexamers. A synthetic immune receptor repertoire was used to gauge amplification bias, and whatever bias remained was removed computationally. The authors' analysis ran thus. Raw reads were preprocessed to remove errors, and CDR3 was defined by IMGT conventions from the conserved cysteine to phenylalanine. Clonality was calculated as 1 minus Shannon entropy normalized by log2 of the number of productive unique TCRs. Whether scalp clones were CD4 or CD8 was inferred by matching scalp TCRbeta sequences against CD4 and CD8 repertoires sorted from blood. In its TCRdb copy, this immuneACCESS table keeps in-frame sequences only and misses some clones. Where compared with another copy, unresolved V genes explain less than half of these, and the others have no known cause. V and J calls and clone size are as listed in that table; D and trimming were resolved from the DNA. The sample table contains tens of thousands of clones; only one count was recorded for about two thirds of them. The ten largest make up 15% to 20% of the sample.

What the study reported, not specific to this receptor: Because the treated cohort was small and had just a single nonresponder, larger studies are needed to establish links between baseline CD8+ expansion and response. During tofacitinib treatment, many expanded lesional clones remained in scalp and blood, and this persistence may partly explain relapse after treatment is stopped. Tofacitinib significantly lowered scalp clonality and the number of expanded CD8+ clones among the top 100 scalp clones. Resident alphabeta T cells in normal human skin are also sequenced, complicating scalp TCR repertoire analysis, unlike mouse skin dominated by gammadelta T cells. Compared with normal scalp, lesional scalp, particularly in alopecia totalis/universalis, had higher clonality and more expanded CD8+ clones, which suggests antigenic drive. Compared with mice, TCR sequences shared between patients were less clear, possibly partly because of HLA diversity across the patient population.

Per the publication, the treatment or condition label means: oral pan-JAK inhibitor, 5-10 mg twice daily. From alopecia areata patients, peripheral blood was collected along with lesional scalp punch biopsies. PBMCs were separated by density centrifugation and stained for CD3, CD4 and CD8, after which CD4+ and CD8+ T cells were sorted on a FACSAria. The TCR was taken from a human donor with alopecia areata. Sequencing was performed on CD8+ T cells sorted from blood, taken between weeks 43 and 45, from a patient treated with tofacitinib.

Here the CDR3 is given as CASSLITSGGTGELFF. The nucleotide sequence reads TGTGCCAGCAGTTTGATCACTAGCGGGGGCACCGGGGAGCTGTTTTTT. Rearrangement joined TRBV27 to TRBJ2-2, and TRBD2 aligns with 11 junction nucleotides. CDR1 and CDR2 (MNHEY, SMNVEV) derive from the germline V gene (reference sequence). From its cysteine to its phenylalanine, the CDR3 spans 16 amino acids. Here the CDR3 DNA is all that survives: 48 bases in frame from base 1. Unmatched junction bases come to 4, with V trimmed by 3 bases and J by 4 bases.